This TCR beta chain was sequenced for a study of blood T cells in healthy people across ages. Broader study findings: Long-lived donors exceeded aged donors in naive CD4+ cells and diversity.

The CDR3 is made up of 15 amino acids. The V and J ends lost 0 bases and 3 bases respectively, with 12 bases between them. Germline CDR1 is SGHTA and CDR2 is FQGNSA. The table lists this clonotype with many counts. The antigen remains unidentified. Then a second PCR, running roughly 6 to 12 cycles, was carried out with a sample-barcoded 5' primer and a J-beta primer mix. TCRdb re-analysed the 5' RACE reads in MiXCR, keeping a single row per CDR3 protein. The sample gives 800,000 to 950,000 distinct CDR3 sequences, about 29% of which show up once; roughly 10% is in the top ten. These data are also associated with another study on T cells of mothers and their children.

Material for sequencing was blood. The source is a woman aged 40-49 years in good health. This rearrangement joins TRBV7-2 to TRBJ2-7; D is perhaps TRBD1 (6 bases). The CDR3 loop is CASSLASGQLYEQYF. CDR3 DNA: TGTGCCAGCAGCTTAGCCTCCGGACAGCTCTACGAGCAGTACTTC.